The T cell receptor (beta chain) described here comes from a study of T cells expressing NK-cell markers. Overall study context: Seven sequenced donors out of eight were HCMV-seropositive, one seronegative.

UMIs accompanied the 5'RACE template switching by which TCR beta cDNA was made. TCRdb re-called the 5' RACE reads; one entry per CDR3 protein, DNA not given. The sample has 400,000 or so distinct CDR3 sequences. CDR3 size: 16 residues. Per germline, CDR1 LGHDT and CDR2 YNNKEL (reference sequence). The sample taken for sequencing was blood T cells: a sorted CD56 or NKG2C T cell subset, CD4+ or CD8+ T cells, or bulk PBMC T cells (not recorded which). This sequence was found in a woman aged 50 to 65 in good health. This rearrangement joins TRBV3-1 to TRBJ2-1; TCRdb's D call of TRBD1 is untestable without DNA. The CDR3 spells CASSHALGASYNEQFF.